This T cell receptor beta chain comes out of a study of blood T cell repertoires in COVID-19. Using immunoSEQ multiplex PCR, the repertoire was profiled, and TCRdb retains in-frame clones only, with some absent. This sample yields 160,000 or so clones, of which 93% are seen a single time; 2% belongs to the top ten. The clonotype was recovered from a woman in her sixties with COVID-19, enrolled during active disease. The specimen was peripheral blood.

DNA of the CDR3: TGTGCCAGCAGCTCGAGGCACAGGGGCCTTCGGGGAGCTTTCTTT. Its translation is CASSSRHRGLRGAFF. V usage is TRBV7-9 and J usage is TRBJ1-1; 7 positions agree with TRBD1. From germline, CDR1 is SEHNR and CDR2 FQNEAQ (reference sequence). The CDR3 length is 15 residues. J was trimmed by 10 bases and V by 4 bases; bases with no gene match: 15.